These 26 T cell receptor beta chains were all obtained from the same sample, sequenced in a study of shared clonotypes between healthy human individuals. CD8 cells classed as naive were CD45RO-negative and positively selected for CCR7, excluding terminally differentiated effector memory CD45RA+ cells. The assay was immunoSEQ multiplex PCR, and TCRdb's table has in-frame clones only and misses some. The table records roughly 2.1 million clones, 85% to 95% of them present only once. The sequenced sample was naive CD8+ T cells from PBMCs. These TCRs come from a young man in good health. Some clones in this sample may be carry-over from other donors' samples.

V is TRBV19 and J is TRBJ2-7; D might be TRBD1 or TRBD2, each matching 5 bases. The V end was cut by 7 bases, the J end by 4 bases, with 17 bases between. The CDR3 runs to 14 residues. Germline lookup yields CDR1 LNHDA and CDR2 SQIVND (reference sequence). The CDR3 nucleotides are TGTGCCAGTACGACAGAGGGCCCTGGGTACGAGCAGTACTTC. It is translated as CASTTEGPGYEQYF.

The V gene is TRBV6-5, the J gene TRBJ2-5, with TRBD1 as a possible D gene (5 bases). Per the germline V gene, CDR1 is MNHEY and CDR2 is SVGAGI. Trimming pared 2 bases from V and 4 bases from J, leaving 17 bases between. This CDR3 comprises 16 residues. The CDR3 spells CASSYGQGFFGETQYF. The DNA of the CDR3 is TGTGCCAGCAGTTACGGTCAGGGTTTTTTTGGAGAGACCCAGTACTTC.

The rearrangement uses TRBV5-8 and TRBJ2-1; TRBD1 agrees at 11 bases. The CDR3 loop spans 17 amino acids. V lost 4 bases to trimming and J lost 4 bases; unmatched junction nucleotides: 10. CDR1 and CDR2 from the germline V gene are SGHTS and YDEGEE. The CDR3 nucleotides read TGTGCCAGCAGCGAAGGACAGGGGGCTCATCATTACAATGAGCAGTTCTTC. Amino acids: CASSEGQGAHHYNEQFF.

A few counts support this clone. The chain combines TRBV19 with TRBJ1-1; D may be TRBD1 (5 bases). This CDR3 comprises 14 residues. Germline V gene sequence: CDR1 LNHDA, CDR2 SQIVND (reference sequence). V gave up 7 bases and J gave up 6 bases, with 18 bases separating them. CDR3 sequence reads: CASTPFRESPEAFF. DNA of the CDR3: TGTGCCAGTACCCCATTCAGGGAATCTCCTGAAGCTTTCTTT.

About this clone: The same CDR3 can be traced to other DNA sequences in this sample. The chain couples TRBV4-1 to TRBJ2-7; 9 bases fit TRBD1. Trimming cost V 3 bases and J 2 bases; bases outside gene matches: 2. Germline-derived CDR1 and CDR2 are MGHRA and YSYEKL. The CDR3 length is 14 residues. The CDR3 coding sequence is TGCGCCAGCAGCCACCGGGACAGGGCCTACGAGCAGTACTTC. This encodes CASSHRDRAYEQYF.

This chain connects TRBV7-6 to TRBJ1-1; 8 positions match TRBD1. CDR3 length equals 16 residues. V was clipped by 2 bases and J by 1 base; unmatched bases: 6. Germline CDR1 and CDR2: SGHVS and FNYEAQ. Here the CDR3 reads CASSLPTTGGNTEAFF. In DNA form, the CDR3 reads TGTGCCAGCAGCTTACCGACTACAGGGGGGAACACTGAAGCTTTCTTT.

This clone was counted only a few times. This chain links TRBV15 with TRBJ2-2; no reliable D call. Trimming removed 0 bases from V and 6 bases from J, with 5 bases in between. From germline, CDR1 is LNHNV and CDR2 YYDKDF (reference sequence). CDR3 length: 13 amino acids. The chain's CDR3 is CATSRDRAGELFF. CDR3 sequence (DNA): TGTGCCACCAGCAGAGATAGGGCCGGGGAGCTGTTTTTT.

V is TRBV2 and J is TRBJ1-4; 8 bases map to TRBD1. With V trimmed by 2 bases and J by 1 base, 9 bases remained unmatched. CDR3 length: 18 residues. Germline CDR1 reads SNHLY; CDR2 reads FYNNEI. The CDR3 protein is CASSEPQDRVITNEKLFF. The CDR3 DNA is TGTGCCAGCAGTGAACCCCAGGACAGGGTTATAACTAATGAAAAACTGTTTTTT.

The rearrangement links TRBV2 to TRBJ2-7, with no clear D. The CDR3 is 12 amino acids. V shed 5 bases and J shed 2 bases, with 7 bases lying between them. CDR1 is SNHLY and CDR2 is FYNNEI in the germline V gene. The CDR3 DNA sequence: TGTGCCAGCAGTCAATTCGCCTACGAGCAGTACTTC. The encoded protein is CASSQFAYEQYF.

The chain combines TRBV5-1 with TRBJ2-1; 7 bases are shared with TRBD1. The CDR3 sequence is 15 residues long. The junction had 5 bases not matched to a gene; V was cut back by 3 bases and J by 2 bases. Germline CDR1 is SGHRS and CDR2 is YFSETQ. The CDR3 protein is CASSSDRAPYNEQFF. As DNA, the CDR3 is TGCGCCAGCAGCTCCGACAGGGCCCCCTACAATGAGCAGTTCTTC. The variable domain in full, completed from reference TRBV5-1 and TRBJ2-1, reads KAGVTQTPRYLIKTRGQQVTLSCSPISGHRSVSWYQQTPGQGLQFLFEYFSETQRNKGNFPGRFSGRQFSNSRSEMNVSTLELGDSALYLCASSSDRAPYNEQFFGPGTRLTVL.

The chain is built from TRBV4-3 and TRBJ2-1; a weak D match, TRBD1 (6 bases). Germline CDR1 is LGHNA and CDR2 is YSLEER. Between the trimmed V and J ends, which lost 5 bases and 6 bases, there was a span of 14 bases. The CDR3 runs 14 residues. The CDR3 DNA is TGCGCCAGCAGCAGGTCCGGGACAAGCAATGAGCAGTTCTTC. Amino acid sequence: CASSRSGTSNEQFF.

The chain recombines TRBV11-2 with TRBJ2-7; TRBD1 aligns across 8 bases. J lost 5 bases, V lost 5 bases, and 11 bases had no gene match. The CDR3 covers 15 residues. Germline assignment: CDR1 SGHAT and CDR2 FQNNGV. This CDR3 reads CASSPPNRGDDEQYF. CDR3 DNA: TGTGCCAGCAGCCCCCCGAACAGGGGGGATGACGAGCAGTACTTC.

The chain links TRBV19 to TRBJ2-1, with D tentatively TRBD1 or TRBD2 (7 bases each). CDR1 and CDR2 from the germline V gene are LNHDA and SQIVND (reference sequence). This CDR3 is built from 19 residues. V was clipped by 3 bases and J by 2 bases, with 23 bases between them. The CDR3 region has the DNA TGTGCCAGTAGTATTAAGGGGGCACCGTGGCTAGCGGCCTACAATGAGCAGTTCTTC. It yields the protein CASSIKGAPWLAAYNEQFF.

V gene TRBV6-5 combines with J gene TRBJ2-3; the D call may be TRBD1 or TRBD2 (5 bases each). V was pared by 0 bases and J by 4 bases, with 8 bases between. The CDR3 is made up of 14 amino acids. Germline loops: CDR1 MNHEY, CDR2 SVGAGI. In DNA, the CDR3 is TGTGCCAGCAGTTACTCGGGGGATCCAGATACGCAGTATTTT. Its protein product is CASSYSGDPDTQYF.

J is TRBJ2-1 and V is TRBV28; maybe TRBD2 (6 bases). Trimming cost V 1 base and J 9 bases, with 7 bases left between them. CDR3 length: 12 amino acids. Germline V gives CDR1 MDHEN, CDR2 SYDVKM. CDR3 amino acids: CASSLSGSEQFF. Written as DNA, the CDR3 is TGTGCCAGCAGTTTATCCGGGAGTGAGCAGTTCTTC.

The chain has TRBV4-1 and TRBJ2-3; tentative D call: TRBD1 (5 bases). V lost 4 bases and J lost 3, with 14 bases in between. This CDR3 is 15 amino acids long. The V gene's germline CDR1 is MGHRA and CDR2 YSYEKL. The CDR3 nucleotides read TGCGCCAGCAGCCCCTCAAACAGGCCGACAGATACGCAGTATTTT. Its protein is CASSPSNRPTDTQYF.

The rearrangement links TRBV13 to TRBJ2-2, with 7 nucleotides matching TRBD1. Germline loops: CDR1 PRHDT, CDR2 FYEKMQ (reference sequence). The CDR3 loop spans 14 amino acids. J gave up 6 bases and V 5 bases, and 6 bases lay outside the gene matches. CDR3 nucleotides: TGTGCCAGCAGCCCCCCCCAGGGGGCCGGGGAGCTGTTTTTT. Translation: CASSPPQGAGELFF.

This clone was recorded once. The chain is built from TRBV5-1 and TRBJ2-7, with D perhaps matching TRBD1 (5 bases). CDR1 and CDR2 (germline): SGHRS, YFSETQ. V was pared by 4 bases and J by 2 bases, with 13 bases between. This CDR3 comprises 14 residues. CDR3 coding DNA: TGCGCCAGCAGCGTATACGACAGAACCTACGAGCAGTACTTC. Its protein product is CASSVYDRTYEQYF.

The J gene is TRBJ2-3, the V gene TRBV27; D unclear. V dropped 0 bases and J dropped 7 bases, with 8 bases sitting between them. This CDR3 comprises 13 residues. CDR1 and CDR2 from the germline V gene are MNHEY and SMNVEV (reference sequence). The CDR3 bases are TGTGCCAGCAGTTTATCGATACGTCATACGCAGTATTTT. Translation: CASSLSIRHTQYF.

The J gene is TRBJ1-2, the V gene TRBV27; 9 bases line up with TRBD1. The trim removed 3 bases at V and 6 bases at J, leaving 8 bases unmatched. CDR3 length: 15 residues. Germline V gene lookup returns CDR1 MNHEY and CDR2 SMNVEV (reference sequence). The CDR3 protein is CASSLGRTGDNGYTF. CDR3 nucleotides: TGTGCCAGCAGTTTGGGCCGGACAGGGGACAATGGCTACACCTTC.

The CDR3 DNA reads TGCAGCGTTGAAGATCTTCGGGGTAGCTCCTACGAGCAGTACTTC. Protein product: CSVEDLRGSSYEQYF. The chain has TRBV29-1 and TRBJ2-7; tentative D call: TRBD2 (5 bases). The CDR3 has 15 residues. Trimming cost V 0 bases and J 0 bases, with 12 bases left between them. CDR1 is SQVTM, CDR2 ANQGSEA, per germline.

Here the CDR3 reads CASSHQGRLAPLADTQYF. The DNA of the CDR3 is TGTGCCAGCAGCCATCAGGGGCGGCTAGCACCCTTGGCAGATACGCAGTATTTT. The V call is TRBV11-2, the J call TRBJ2-3; possible D gene TRBD1, 6 bases. CDR1 is SGHAT and CDR2 is FQNNGV in the germline V gene. V was trimmed by 5 bases and J by 4 bases, leaving 25 bases between them. The CDR3 is made up of 18 amino acids.

The V and J genes are TRBV9 and TRBJ2-5; 9 bases are a match to TRBD1. The CDR3 runs 16 residues. Per germline, CDR1 SGDLS and CDR2 YYNGEE. V was clipped by 1 base and J by 4 bases; unmatched bases: 8. CDR3 amino acids: CASSVTGGMRVETQYF. CDR3 nucleotide sequence: TGTGCCAGCAGCGTAACAGGGGGCATGAGAGTAGAGACCCAGTACTTC.

This clone came up a few times. J is TRBJ1-2 and V is TRBV19; D call uncertain. The CDR3 runs 13 residues. V was cut by 4 bases and J by 8 bases, with 14 bases left in between. CDR1 and CDR2 (germline): LNHDA, SQIVND (reference sequence). The CDR3: CASSREPGSGYTF. CDR3 in DNA: TGTGCCAGTAGTAGAGAGCCCGGGAGCGGCTACACCTTC. The variable domain in full, with the rest retrieved from reference TRBV19 and TRBJ1-2, is DGGITQSPKYLFRKEGQNVTLSCEQNLNHDAMYWYRQDPGQGLRLIYYSQIVNDFQKGDIAEGYSVSREKKESFPLTVTSAQKNPTAFYLCASSREPGSGYTFGSGTRLTVV.

Turning to this clone: Other DNA sequences in this sample translate to the same CDR3. The chain has TRBV9 and TRBJ1-1, with D perhaps TRBD1 (5 bases). Germline V lookup: CDR1 SGDLS, CDR2 YYNGEE. Trimming left V 2 bases short and J 4 bases short, with 15 bases between. CDR3 size: 15 residues. Here the CDR3 DNA reads TGTGCCAGCAGCGTCTCACGGGGCGGGAGCACTGAAGCTTTCTTT. Its protein product is CASSVSRGGSTEAFF.

As for this clone: This sample includes further DNA sequences coding for the same CDR3. The CDR3 region is CASSLTGAGTGELFF. DNA for the CDR3: TGTGCCAGCAGTTTAACGGGGGCGGGCACCGGGGAGCTGTTTTTT. The chain couples TRBV28 to TRBJ2-2; D tentatively reads TRBD1 or TRBD2 (6 bases each). Germline assignment: CDR1 MDHEN and CDR2 SYDVKM. V was clipped by 2 bases and J by 4 bases, with 11 bases between them. This CDR3 contains 15 residues.